The next 19 T cell receptor beta chains were all read from a single sample in a study of cytomegalovirus exposure and HLA in healthy donors. The PCR used 60 Vbeta and 13 Jbeta primers. Sequenced by immunoSEQ multiplex PCR; TCRdb stores in-frame clones only, minus some. The sample has 100,000 to 150,000 clones, 70% to 85% seen once; the top ten hold about 1.8%. The sequencing sample was made of PBMCs. These receptor sequences come from a man younger than 35 in good health and CMV-seronegative.

The rearrangement joins TRBV7-6 to TRBJ2-2, with 7 bases fitting TRBD2. The trim removed 5 bases at V and 5 bases at J, leaving 11 bases unmatched. This CDR3 contains 16 residues. CDR1 is SGHVS, CDR2 FNYEAQ, per germline. The CDR3 coding sequence is TGTGCCAGCAGCCCTTATGGGGAGGGTTGGACCGGGGAGCTGTTTTTT. It specifies CASSPYGEGWTGELFF.

This clone was recorded only once. V and J are TRBV10-2 and TRBJ1-1; D perhaps matches TRBD1 (5 bases). V gave up 6 bases and J gave up 1 base, with 9 bases separating them. This CDR3 region has 13 residues. The germline CDR1 and CDR2 sequences are WSHSY and SAAADI. The CDR3 DNA is TGCGCCAGCAGGGTCAGGGAGAACACTGAAGCTTTCTTT. It translates to CASRVRENTEAFF.

The rearrangement links TRBV11-3 to TRBJ2-7, with 8 positions matching TRBD1. The CDR3 runs 15 residues. Trimming cost V 4 bases and J 3 bases; bases outside gene matches: 8. Germline V gives CDR1 SGHNT, CDR2 YENEEA. CDR3 residues: CASSSGQGGGYEQYF. CDR3 nucleotides: TGTGCCAGCAGCTCCGGACAGGGAGGAGGCTACGAGCAGTACTTC.

As regards this clone: One end of the junction varies from germline; a read error may be responsible. The chain carries TRBV10-3 and TRBJ2-3, with 7 bases identical to TRBD1. The CDR3 covers 13 residues. Germline loops: CDR1 ENHRY, CDR2 SYGVKD. CDR3 DNA: TGTGCCATCAGTGGAGGGGGCACTGATACGCAGTATTTT. Translating gives CAISGGGTDTQYF.

The chain employs TRBV10-2 and TRBJ2-7; 7 nucleotides line up with TRBD1. CDR3 length equals 15 residues. The ends lost 6 bases at V and 6 bases at J; junction bases unmatched: 14. Germline assignment: CDR1 WSHSY and CDR2 SAAADI. CDR3 coding DNA: TGCGCCAGCAGACTCGGACAGGTTGGCTTCACCGAGCAGTACTTC. Amino acids: CASRLGQVGFTEQYF.

The count of this clone is one. The J gene is TRBJ2-5, the V gene TRBV25-1, with 10 bases matching TRBD1. The CDR3 runs 14 residues. The germline CDR1 and CDR2 sequences are MGHDK and SYGVNS. With 4 bases clipped from V and 5 bases from J, the junction kept 4 bases outside the gene matches. CDR3 sequence reads: CASSGQGAGETQYF. As DNA, the CDR3 is TGTGCCAGCAGTGGACAGGGGGCTGGGGAGACCCAGTACTTC.

CDR3: CSVERGHGYTF. CDR3 in DNA: TGCAGCGTTGAAAGGGGGCATGGCTACACCTTC. The chain joins TRBV29-1 to TRBJ1-2; 7 positions match TRBD1. CDR3 length equals 11 residues. With 2 bases clipped from V and 6 bases from J, the junction kept 0 bases outside the gene matches. CDR1 and CDR2 (germline): SQVTM, ANQGSEA.

The rearrangement joins TRBV6-6 to TRBJ1-5; no reliable D call. This CDR3 has 14 amino acids. CDR1 and CDR2 from the germline V gene are MNHNY and SVGAGI (reference sequence). Trimming shortened V by 3 bases and J by 3 bases, and 9 bases separated the two germline ends. CDR3 amino acids: CASSYSSINQPQHF. The CDR3, as DNA: TGTGCCAGCAGTTATTCGAGTATCAATCAGCCCCAGCATTTT.

This clone came up a few times. V is TRBV6-6 and J is TRBJ2-7; the match to TRBD2 covers 9 bases. CDR3 length: 13 residues. Trimming removed 6 bases from V and 7 bases from J; junction bases left unmatched: 7. Germline V lookup: CDR1 MNHNY, CDR2 SVGAGI (reference sequence). The CDR3 DNA is TGTGCCAGCAGGCCGATAGCGGGGGAGGAGCAGTACTTC. Encoded protein: CASRPIAGEEQYF.

In the case of this clone: One end of the junction fails to match germline, which may point to a read error. V and J are TRBV6-1 and TRBJ1-2; possibly TRBD1 for D (5 bases). The CDR3 is 14 residues long. Germline V gives CDR1 MNHNS, CDR2 SASEGT. CDR3 in amino acids: CAGSETTDLRGYTF. As DNA, the CDR3 is TGTGCCGGCAGTGAGACGACAGACTTACGTGGCTACACCTTC.

This chain uses TRBV4-1 with TRBJ1-1; 8 bases map to TRBD1. Germline V CDR1 and CDR2: MGHRA, YSYEKL. This CDR3 contains 15 residues. Losses at the gene ends were 4 bases for V and 3 bases for J; bases not matched to a gene: 7. The CDR3 nucleotides are TGCGCCAGCAGCCTAGGACAGGGCATAGACACTGAAGCTTTCTTT. This encodes CASSLGQGIDTEAFF.

This clone occurred a few times. This CDR3 is also generated by other DNA sequences in the sample. The chain recombines TRBV2 with TRBJ1-2; D unclear. The CDR3 runs 14 residues. V lost 3 bases, J lost 6 bases, and 14 bases lay in between. Germline CDR1 is SNHLY and CDR2 is FYNNEI. The CDR3 spells CASSEVDYANGYTF. The DNA of the CDR3 is TGTGCCAGCAGTGAGGTTGACTATGCTAATGGCTACACCTTC. Full variable domain (missing parts from reference TRBV2 and TRBJ1-2): EPEVTQTPSHQVTQMGQEVILRCVPISNHLYFYWYRQILGQKVEFLVSFYNNEISEKSEIFDDQFSVERPDGSNFTLKIRSTKLEDSAMYFCASSEVDYANGYTFGSGTRLTVV.

The rearrangement joins TRBV5-1 to TRBJ1-1; TRBD1 matches at 9 bases. Germline trimming cut 0 bases from V and 6 bases from J; bases unmatched to any gene: 12. Germline CDR1 and CDR2: SGHRS and YFSETQ. The CDR3 covers 17 residues. The CDR3 here is CASSLGFARQGDAEAFF. CDR3 sequence (DNA): TGCGCCAGCAGCTTGGGTTTTGCCCGACAGGGGGACGCTGAAGCTTTCTTT.

The V call is TRBV27, the J call TRBJ2-1; the match to TRBD1 covers 12 bases. Germline V gene sequence: CDR1 MNHEY, CDR2 SMNVEV (reference sequence). With 6 bases clipped from V and 7 bases from J, the junction kept 4 bases outside the gene matches. The CDR3 loop spans 14 amino acids. The DNA of the CDR3 is TGTGCCAGCAGACGGGACAGGGGGCAGAATGAGCAGTTCTTC. Protein: CASRRDRGQNEQFF.

This chain connects TRBV2 to TRBJ2-3; D gene unclear. V lost 7 bases to trimming and J lost 7 bases, with 9 bases between them. CDR3 length: 11 amino acids. CDR1 and CDR2 from the germline V gene are SNHLY and FYNNEI. The CDR3 DNA is TGTGCCAGCAAGCTAGGCCATACGCAGTATTTT. Its translation: CASKLGHTQYF.

J is TRBJ2-3 and V is TRBV4-1; no definite D call. Germline V CDR1 and CDR2: MGHRA, YSYEKL. CDR3 size: 13 residues. V was cut by 0 bases and J by 10 bases, with 11 bases left in between. CDR3 coding DNA: TGCGCCAGCAGCCAAGATCCCGGGTGCGCGCAGTATTTT. Its protein is CASSQDPGCAQYF.

V is TRBV7-6 and J is TRBJ2-7; 8 bases align to TRBD2. The germline CDR1 and CDR2 sequences are SGHVS and FNYEAQ. V lost 1 base to trimming and J lost 2 bases; unmatched junction nucleotides: 4. The CDR3 covers 15 residues. The CDR3 region is CASSLVGGGTYEQYF. The CDR3 DNA reads TGTGCCAGCAGCTTAGTAGGCGGGGGGACCTACGAGCAGTACTTC.

V gene TRBV6-1 combines with J gene TRBJ2-1; 11 bases line up with TRBD1. Germline V gives CDR1 MNHNS, CDR2 SASEGT. J was trimmed by 4 bases and V by 6 bases; bases with no gene match: 5. This CDR3 comprises 15 residues. For the CDR3, the DNA is TGTGCCAGCAGCCGGGACAGGGGGGCATACAATGAGCAGTTCTTC. Protein product: CASSRDRGAYNEQFF.

The chain links TRBV6-1 to TRBJ1-1; D is undetermined. The CDR3 runs 13 residues. V was cut by 4 bases and J by 10 bases, with 16 bases left in between. CDR1 and CDR2 (germline): MNHNS, SASEGT. Here the CDR3 DNA reads TGTGCCAGCAGTGGAATAGCTCGAGGGCGAGCTTTCTTT. It encodes CASSGIARGRAFF.